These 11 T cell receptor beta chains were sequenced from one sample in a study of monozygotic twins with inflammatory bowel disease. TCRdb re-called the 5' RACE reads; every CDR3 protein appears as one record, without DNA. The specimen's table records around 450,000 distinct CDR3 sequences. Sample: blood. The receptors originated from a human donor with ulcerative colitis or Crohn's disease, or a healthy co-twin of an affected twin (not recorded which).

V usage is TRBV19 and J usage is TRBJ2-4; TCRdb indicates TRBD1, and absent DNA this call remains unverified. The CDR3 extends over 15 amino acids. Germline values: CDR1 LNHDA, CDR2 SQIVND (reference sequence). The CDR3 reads CASSISRQKVNIQYF.

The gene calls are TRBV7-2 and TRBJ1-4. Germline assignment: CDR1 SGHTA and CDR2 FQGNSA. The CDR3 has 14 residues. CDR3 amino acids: CASSPGLQNEKLFF.

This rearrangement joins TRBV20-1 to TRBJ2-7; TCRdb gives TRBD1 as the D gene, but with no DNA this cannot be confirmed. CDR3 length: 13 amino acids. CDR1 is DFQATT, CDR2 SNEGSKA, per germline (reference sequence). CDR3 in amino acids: CSASPGPSYEQYF.

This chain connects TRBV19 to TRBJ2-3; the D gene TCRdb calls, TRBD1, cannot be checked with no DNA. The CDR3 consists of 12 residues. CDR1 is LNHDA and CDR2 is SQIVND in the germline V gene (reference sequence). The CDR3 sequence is CAGQGFADTQYF.

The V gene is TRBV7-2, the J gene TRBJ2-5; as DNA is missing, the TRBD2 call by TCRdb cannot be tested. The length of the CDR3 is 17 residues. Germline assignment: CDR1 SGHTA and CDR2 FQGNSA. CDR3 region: CASSLGGGAGGRETQYF.

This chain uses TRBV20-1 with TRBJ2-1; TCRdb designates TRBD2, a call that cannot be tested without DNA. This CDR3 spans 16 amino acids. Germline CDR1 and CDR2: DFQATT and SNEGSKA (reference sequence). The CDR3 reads CSARDPTSGGYNEQFF.

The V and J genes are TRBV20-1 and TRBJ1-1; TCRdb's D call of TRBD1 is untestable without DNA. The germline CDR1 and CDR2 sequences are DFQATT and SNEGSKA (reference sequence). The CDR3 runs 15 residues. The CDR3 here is CSASLLDRFNTEAFF.

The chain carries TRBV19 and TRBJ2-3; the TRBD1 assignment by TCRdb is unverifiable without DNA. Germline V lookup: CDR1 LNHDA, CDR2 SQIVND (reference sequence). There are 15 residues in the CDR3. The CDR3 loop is CASSIVGSPTDTQYF. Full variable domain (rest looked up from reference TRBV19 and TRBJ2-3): DGGITQSPKYLFRKEGQNVTLSCEQNLNHDAMYWYRQDPGQGLRLIYYSQIVNDFQKGDIAEGYSVSREKKESFPLTVTSAQKNPTAFYLCASSIVGSPTDTQYFGPGTRLTVL.

The CDR3 loop is CASSQVEDYGYTF. J is TRBJ1-2 and V is TRBV18. The CDR3 length is 13 residues. Looked up from germline, CDR1 is KGHSH and CDR2 is LQKENI. Using reference TRBV18 and TRBJ1-2 for the parts outside the CDR3, the full variable domain is NAGVMQNPRHLVRRRGQEARLRCSPMKGHSHVYWYRQLPEEGLKFMVYLQKENIIDESGMPKERFSAEFPKEGPSILRIQQVVRGDSAAYFCASSQVEDYGYTFGSGTRLTVV.

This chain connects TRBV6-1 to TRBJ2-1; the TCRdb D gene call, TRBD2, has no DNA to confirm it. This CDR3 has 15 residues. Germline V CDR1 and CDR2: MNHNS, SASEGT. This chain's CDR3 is CASMVAGDSYNEQFF.

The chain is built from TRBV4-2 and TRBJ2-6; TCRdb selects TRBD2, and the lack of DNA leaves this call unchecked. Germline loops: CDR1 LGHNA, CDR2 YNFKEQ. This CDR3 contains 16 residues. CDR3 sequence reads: CASSPREETRANVLTF.